These 20 T cell receptor beta chains came from one sample sequenced in a study of blood T cell repertoires in COVID-19. The data were produced by immunoSEQ multiplex PCR, yet TCRdb's version contains in-frame clones alone and is incomplete. The table includes 150,000 to 200,000 clones, 60% to 85% detected once. Sample: peripheral blood. The origin of the receptors is a man aged 60 to 75 with acute or convalescent COVID-19.

The chain joins TRBV13 to TRBJ1-1; no reliable D call. This CDR3 is 12 amino acids long. Germline assignment: CDR1 PRHDT and CDR2 FYEKMQ (reference sequence). The V and J ends lost 0 bases and 7 bases respectively, with 6 bases between them. The CDR3 region has the DNA TGTGCCAGCAGCTTAGGGAGTAGTGAAGCTTTCTTT. Translated, it gives CASSLGSSEAFF.

This chain uses TRBV20-1 with TRBJ2-1, with no clear D. CDR1 is DFQATT and CDR2 is SNEGSKA in the germline V gene (reference sequence). This CDR3 spans 11 amino acids. V was pared by 0 bases and J by 10 bases, with 7 bases between. Here the CDR3 DNA reads TGCAGTGCTAGAGATAATCAGGAGCAGTTCTTC. It codes for CSARDNQEQFF.

The rearrangement uses TRBV6-2 or TRBV6-3 and TRBJ2-2, with 7 bases fitting TRBD1. Unmatched junction bases numbered 9, after V lost 5 bases and J lost 0 bases. The CDR3 consists of 17 residues. CDR1 MNHEY and CDR2 SVGEGT come from the germline V gene. The CDR3 sequence: CASSNPGQDANTGELFF. The CDR3 DNA reads TGTGCCAGCAGTAACCCCGGACAGGATGCGAACACCGGGGAGCTGTTTTTT.

The chain couples TRBV9 to TRBJ2-1, with TRBD2 matching over 8 bases. CDR3 size: 16 residues. Germline-derived CDR1 and CDR2 are SGDLS and YYNGEE. V trimming: 4 bases; J trimming: 3 bases; junction bases outside the gene matches: 9. This CDR3 is CASSPRGAGDYNEQFF. In nucleotides, the CDR3 is TGTGCCAGCAGCCCTCGAGGAGCGGGGGACTACAATGAGCAGTTCTTC.

This rearrangement joins TRBV3-1 (or the pseudogene TRBV3-2) to TRBJ2-1, with D possibly matching TRBD1 (6 bases). The CDR3 is 14 amino acids. Trimming left V 4 bases short and J 8 bases short, with 15 bases between. The germline V gene encodes CDR1 LGHDT and CDR2 YNNKEL (reference sequence). The CDR3 is CASSRVTGSHEQFF. CDR3 nucleotide sequence: TGTGCCAGCAGCCGGGTAACAGGGTCTCATGAGCAGTTCTTC.

This chain links TRBV4-2 with TRBJ2-1, with TRBD2 identical over 14 bases. The germline gives CDR1 LGHNA, CDR2 YNFKEQ. This CDR3 has 18 amino acids. The J segment lost 8 bases and the V segment lost 6 bases, leaving 15 bases of the junction unmatched. Here the CDR3 reads CASSELGLAGGPDDEQFF. In DNA, the CDR3 is TGTGCCAGCAGTGAACTCGGACTAGCGGGGGGACCCGACGATGAGCAGTTCTTC.

V usage is TRBV18 and J usage is TRBJ2-6; D is perhaps TRBD1 (6 bases). The CDR3 covers 17 residues. Deletions cut 4 bases from V and 0 bases from J, with 13 bases between. The germline gives CDR1 KGHSH, CDR2 LQKENI. The CDR3 reads CASSQETGLSGANVLTF. DNA for the CDR3: TGTGCCAGCTCACAGGAAACAGGGCTCTCTGGGGCCAACGTCCTGACTTTC. The complete variable domain, with remaining parts taken from reference TRBV18 and TRBJ2-6, reads NAGVMQNPRHLVRRRGQEARLRCSPMKGHSHVYWYRQLPEEGLKFMVYLQKENIIDESGMPKERFSAEFPKEGPSILRIQQVVRGDSAAYFCASSQETGLSGANVLTFGAGSRLTVL.

This chain joins TRBV30 and TRBJ1-2, with unresolved D. V shed 4 bases and J shed 2 bases, with 17 bases lying between them. The CDR3 length is 15 residues. Germline values: CDR1 GTSNPN, CDR2 SVGIG (reference sequence). Here the CDR3 DNA reads TGTGCCTGGACCAGACCCGCGGAGGCCAACTATGGCTACACCTTC. Protein sequence: CAWTRPAEANYGYTF.

This clone was observed a handful of times. The chain joins TRBV10-3 to TRBJ1-1, with unresolved D. The germline V and J ends were trimmed by 7 bases and 1 base, with 13 bases remaining between them. Germline V gene lookup returns CDR1 ENHRY and CDR2 SYGVKD. This CDR3 contains 14 residues. Here the CDR3 reads CAITYDTQNTEAFF. DNA for the CDR3: TGTGCCATCACCTATGACACTCAGAACACTGAAGCTTTCTTT.

This rearrangement joins TRBV6-6 to TRBJ2-7, with 7 bases identical to TRBD1. Germline V gene data show CDR1 as MNHNY and CDR2 as SVGAGI (reference sequence). V gave up 4 bases and J gave up 0 bases; unmatched junction bases: 6. The CDR3 totals 15 residues. CDR3: CASSSDRSGSYEQYF. DNA for the CDR3: TGTGCCAGCAGTTCGGACAGGTCGGGCTCCTACGAGCAGTACTTC.

The chain links TRBV4-1 to TRBJ2-7; a weak D match, TRBD1 (6 bases). The CDR3 runs to 13 residues. The V gene lost 3 bases and the J gene lost 7 bases, with 13 bases spanning the gap. The germline CDR1 and CDR2 sequences are MGHRA and YSYEKL. CDR3 nucleotides: TGCGCCAGCAGCCACCGACAGGAAGGTGAGCAGTACTTC. Its translation: CASSHRQEGEQYF.

The rearrangement uses TRBV29-1 and TRBJ2-3, with D perhaps TRBD1 (7 bases). V lost 8 bases and J lost 0, with 21 bases in between. The CDR3 is 16 amino acids. Germline CDR1 is SQVTM and CDR2 is ANQGSEA. CDR3 nucleotides: TGCAGCACTTGGGGGGACAGTGCAACTAGCACAGATACGCAGTATTTT. It translates to CSTWGDSATSTDTQYF.

The gene calls are TRBV7-9 and TRBJ2-2; 7 bases match TRBD1. The V gene's germline CDR1 is SEHNR and CDR2 FQNEAQ (reference sequence). Trimming took 5 bases from V and 1 from J; bases not matched to a gene: 10. The CDR3 sequence is 17 residues long. CDR3 amino acids: CASSPDLQGRNTGELFF. The CDR3 nucleotides read TGTGCCAGCAGCCCGGATCTACAGGGGCGGAACACCGGGGAGCTGTTTTTT.

The rearrangement uses TRBV20-1 and TRBJ1-2; 12 bases are shared with TRBD1. Per the germline V gene, CDR1 is DFQATT and CDR2 is SNEGSKA (reference sequence). The junction had 13 bases not matched to a gene; V was cut back by 3 bases and J by 8 bases. The CDR3 consists of 16 residues. The CDR3, as DNA: TGCAGTGCTAGTTATTCATCGGGACAGGGGGCGAAAGGCTACACCTTC. This encodes CSASYSSGQGAKGYTF.

The chain carries TRBV20-1 and TRBJ2-3; tentatively, D is TRBD2 (5 bases). The V gene's germline CDR1 is DFQATT and CDR2 SNEGSKA (reference sequence). The length of the CDR3 is 11 residues. The V end was cut by 5 bases, the J end by 6 bases, with 9 bases between. Here the CDR3 DNA reads TGCAGTGCTTCCCCGGGGGATACGCAGTATTTT. The encoded protein is CSASPGDTQYF.

The chain carries TRBV9 and TRBJ1-5; TRBD1 aligns across 10 bases. The CDR3 length is 14 residues. V dropped 4 bases and J dropped 6; count of bases not matched to a gene: 4. Germline V gene lookup returns CDR1 SGDLS and CDR2 YYNGEE. DNA of the CDR3: TGTGCCAGCAGCCTAGGACAGGGGGTTCAGCCCCAGCATTTT. Protein product: CASSLGQGVQPQHF.

The rearrangement links TRBV7-2 to TRBJ1-6; 7 bases fit TRBD1. Trimming at V came to 5 bases and at J to 3 bases, leaving 4 bases not matched to a gene. Germline V gene lookup returns CDR1 SGHTA and CDR2 FQGNSA. The CDR3 totals 15 residues. The CDR3 bases are TGTGCCAGCAGCCTCCCAGGGGGCTATAATTCACCCCTCCACTTT. As protein: CASSLPGGYNSPLHF.

This clone was observed a single time. J is TRBJ1-4 and V is TRBV11-3, with TRBD1 matching 7 bases. Germline trimming cut 6 bases from V and 6 bases from J; bases unmatched to any gene: 10. The CDR3 is 15 amino acids. The germline V gene has CDR1 SGHNT and CDR2 YENEEA. CDR3 bases: TGTGCCAGCAGTTCGGGCGGGACAGACTATGAAAAACTGTTTTTT. Translated, it gives CASSSGGTDYEKLFF.

The J gene is TRBJ2-7, the V gene TRBV27, with 9 bases matching TRBD1. The CDR3 is 14 residues long. CDR1 and CDR2 from the germline V gene are MNHEY and SMNVEV (reference sequence). The V and J ends lost 5 bases and 6 bases, in that order; junction bases with no gene match: 8. The CDR3 DNA reads as TGTGCCAGCAGTCCCCCCGGGACAGGGTTCGAGCAGTACTTC. Translation: CASSPPGTGFEQYF.

This clone occurred a few times. This chain joins TRBV10-3 and TRBJ2-7; D may be TRBD2 (5 bases). CDR3 length equals 15 residues. Per germline, CDR1 ENHRY and CDR2 SYGVKD. Between the trimmed V and J ends, which lost 10 bases and 3 bases, there was a span of 22 bases. The CDR3 bases are TGTGCCACCCGGTCGGAGGACGGCCTTATCTACGAGCAGTACTTC. Protein: CATRSEDGLIYEQYF.